This section outlines one T cell receptor (beta chain) sequence together with its context. The sample comes from a study of blood T cell repertoires in COVID-19. At the level of the study: Sources were T cells, B-cell-depleted T cells, or PBMCs; the material itself was cDNA or gDNA.

Living in about 25 US areas, the participants were between roughly 18 and 90 years of age. Membership in each cohort depended on participant-reported clinical history. Two consecutive negative NP/OP PCR tests, clearance, or resolved symptoms defined Cohort 3 recovery. Sequencing was performed with immunoSEQ multiplex PCR; in TCRdb, only in-frame clones are kept and a portion is missing. Of fewer than 350,000 clones listed, 70% to 90% are singletons. The CDR3 totals 14 residues. The germline V gene encodes CDR1 GTSNPN and CDR2 SVGIG (reference sequence). Trimming stripped 1 base from V and 1 base from J, with 10 bases between.

The source of this sequence is a man younger than 45 who had recovered from COVID-19. The specimen was PBMCs or T cells enriched from blood (not recorded which). This rearrangement joins TRBV30 to TRBJ2-5; possible D gene TRBD2, 5 bases. The CDR3 sequence: CAWSETNFQETQYF. CDR3 sequence (DNA): TGTGCCTGGAGTGAGACTAATTTCCAAGAGACCCAGTACTTC.